This T cell receptor (beta chain) was found in a study of T cells after yellow fever vaccination. As for the study in general: Four memory subsets, EM, EMRA, CM and Tscm, were sorted by CD3, CD45RA, CCR7, CD95. Study-wide results and limits: Only a minor proportion of clonotypes was detected across both CD4 and CD8 compartments.

TCR cDNA, made by 5'RACE template switching, carried an added universal primer site and UMIs. TCRdb analysed the 5' RACE reads with MiXCR anew, one entry per CDR3 protein. The sample contains 4,000 to 5,000 distinct CDR3 sequences, roughly 8% of which appear only once. Ten or more counts support this clonotype. Trimming pared 8 bases from V and 6 bases from J, leaving 11 bases between. Germline V gene sequence: CDR1 MGHDK, CDR2 SYGVNS. The CDR3 runs to 11 residues. The sequencing used PBMCs, either bulk or a sorted T-cell subset (CD4+, CD8+, memory, or dextramer-sorted; not recorded which), collected roughly 47 days after the first yellow fever vaccination. The genes are TRBV25-1 and TRBJ2-7; D ambiguous. The receptor comes from a man in his late teens or twenties who received the YFV17D yellow fever vaccine. In nucleotides, the CDR3 is TGTGCCAGCGGAATGGATCGCGAGCAGTACTTC. Translating gives CASGMDREQYF.